These 13 T cell receptor beta chains came from one sample sequenced in a study of CD8 T cells in ankylosing spondylitis. Study results and caveats: Seemingly characteristic of ankylosing spondylitis blood was a TCR beta motif consisting of about 8 highly homologous variants.

TCRdb fed the 5' RACE reads into MiXCR, producing one record per CDR3 protein. Found here are about 750,000 distinct CDR3 sequences, around a fifth of them singletons; the top ten hold around 19%. What these receptors recognize is not known. The sample taken for sequencing was blood, either unsorted or a sorted T cell fraction (not recorded which). The receptors here all came from a male donor with ankylosing spondylitis.

This clonotype was seen many times. The gene calls are TRBV2 and TRBJ2-5; D remains ambiguous. Per the germline V gene, CDR1 is SNHLY and CDR2 is FYNNEI. Trimming pared 1 base from V and 4 bases from J, leaving 10 bases between. The CDR3 has 14 residues. The CDR3 sequence is CASSEGGRVETQYF. The CDR3 coding sequence is TGTGCCAGCAGTGAAGGAGGACGGGTAGAGACCCAGTACTTC. Using reference TRBV2 and TRBJ2-5 for the parts outside the CDR3, the full variable domain is EPEVTQTPSHQVTQMGQEVILRCVPISNHLYFYWYRQILGQKVEFLVSFYNNEISEKSEIFDDQFSVERPDGSNFTLKIRSTKLEDSAMYFCASSEGGRVETQYFGPGTRLLVL.

This clonotype came up a few times. V and J are TRBV9 and TRBJ2-2, with no clear D. The CDR3 spans 15 residues. V was cut by 0 bases and J by 0 bases, with 6 bases left in between. Germline CDR1 is SGDLS and CDR2 is YYNGEE. The CDR3 region has the DNA TGTGCCAGCAGCGTAGTAGACTCGAACACCGGGGAGCTGTTTTTT. As protein: CASSVVDSNTGELFF.

J is TRBJ1-1 and V is TRBV6-1, with D tentatively TRBD1 (6 bases). The germline gives CDR1 MNHNS, CDR2 SASEGT. Trimming shortened V by 6 bases and J by 0 bases, and 14 bases separated the two germline ends. The length of the CDR3 is 15 residues. CDR3 nucleotides: TGTGCCAGCAGAGACACAGGGACCCTGAACACTGAAGCTTTCTTT. Translating it yields CASRDTGTLNTEAFF.

The chain carries TRBV29-1 and TRBJ2-7; possibly TRBD1 for D (6 bases). Trimming removed 3 bases from V and 2 bases from J, with 11 bases in between. CDR1 is SQVTM and CDR2 is ANQGSEA in the germline V gene. CDR3 length equals 13 residues. CDR3 coding DNA: TGCAGCGTTGAGTCGACAGGTACCTACGAGCAGTACTTC. Translation gives CSVESTGTYEQYF.

The rearrangement uses TRBV6-1 and TRBJ2-7; 10 bases are a match to TRBD2. Germline V gene sequence: CDR1 MNHNS, CDR2 SASEGT. V was pared by 5 bases and J by 6 bases, with 10 bases of the junction left unmatched. This CDR3 has 15 residues. The DNA of the CDR3 is TGTGCCAGCAGTCCTATGCTAGCGGGAGTGGGCGAGCAGTACTTC. It yields the protein CASSPMLAGVGEQYF.

This clonotype has a handful of counts. The V and J genes are TRBV5-1 and TRBJ2-1; 7 bases agree with TRBD2. Trimming cost V 0 bases and J 4 bases; bases outside gene matches: 7. The CDR3 consists of 16 residues. The germline CDR1 and CDR2 sequences are SGHRS and YFSETQ. The CDR3 DNA sequence: TGCGCCAGCAGCTTGGACGGGCCCGGGGGGTACAATGAGCAGTTCTTC. Translated, it gives CASSLDGPGGYNEQFF.

The chain joins TRBV10-3 to TRBJ2-1, with 13 bases fitting TRBD2. Germline CDR1 reads ENHRY; CDR2 reads SYGVKD. The CDR3 has 16 residues. Trimming at V came to 2 bases and at J to 2 bases, leaving 0 bases not matched to a gene. DNA of the CDR3: TGTGCCATCAGTGAGGGGACTAGCGGGACCTACAATGAGCAGTTCTTC. It encodes CAISEGTSGTYNEQFF.

The genes are TRBV12-3 or TRBV12-4 and TRBJ2-1; TRBD2 matches 16 bases. The CDR3 covers 18 residues. The V gene end was trimmed by 7 bases and the J gene end by 0 bases; junction bases not matched to a gene: 6. CDR3 protein: CASIPGLAGGVSYNEQFF. As DNA, the CDR3 is TGTGCCAGCATCCCGGGACTAGCGGGAGGGGTCTCCTACAATGAGCAGTTCTTC.

This rearrangement joins TRBV19 to TRBJ2-3; the D is unclear. Germline lookup yields CDR1 LNHDA and CDR2 SQIVND (reference sequence). This CDR3 is 13 amino acids long. Between the trimmed V and J ends, which lost 5 bases and 4 bases, there was a span of 10 bases. CDR3: CASSHQVPDTQYF. The CDR3 nucleotides read TGTGCCAGTAGTCACCAAGTTCCAGATACGCAGTATTTT. Filled out from reference TRBV19 and TRBJ2-3, the complete variable domain reads DGGITQSPKYLFRKEGQNVTLSCEQNLNHDAMYWYRQDPGQGLRLIYYSQIVNDFQKGDIAEGYSVSREKKESFPLTVTSAQKNPTAFYLCASSHQVPDTQYFGPGTRLTVL.

This chain connects TRBV20-1 to TRBJ2-3; TRBD1 matches 8 bases. The CDR3 is made up of 14 amino acids. CDR1 is DFQATT, CDR2 SNEGSKA, per germline (reference sequence). V gave up 3 bases and J gave up 2 bases; unmatched junction bases: 4. CDR3 bases: TGCAGTGCTAGCGGGACAGGCCCCACAGATACGCAGTATTTT. Amino acids: CSASGTGPTDTQYF.

The genes are TRBV12-3 or TRBV12-4 and TRBJ2-1; TRBD2 agrees at 8 bases. There are 14 residues in the CDR3. The V gene end was trimmed by 1 base and the J gene end by 9 bases; junction bases not matched to a gene: 5. In DNA, the CDR3 is TGTGCCAGCAGTTTAGTGCGGGGGGCGAGTGAGCAGTTCTTC. It codes for CASSLVRGASEQFF.

The sample holds a few counts of this clonotype. The J gene is TRBJ2-1, the V gene TRBV19, with 10 bases identical to TRBD2. The length of the CDR3 is 15 residues. The V gene's germline CDR1 is LNHDA and CDR2 SQIVND (reference sequence). V lost 3 bases and J lost 7; bases outside the gene matches: 6. The CDR3 is CASSIELAGWNEQFF. CDR3 nucleotide sequence: TGTGCCAGTAGTATCGAACTAGCGGGGTGGAATGAGCAGTTCTTC. Supplemented by reference TRBV19 and TRBJ2-1, the full variable domain reads DGGITQSPKYLFRKEGQNVTLSCEQNLNHDAMYWYRQDPGQGLRLIYYSQIVNDFQKGDIAEGYSVSREKKESFPLTVTSAQKNPTAFYLCASSIELAGWNEQFFGPGTRLTVL.

This clonotype appeared a few times. This sequence joins TRBV5-1 and TRBJ2-1, with 7 bases aligning to TRBD1. V lost 4 bases, J lost 4 bases, and 8 bases stayed unmatched. Germline V gives CDR1 SGHRS, CDR2 YFSETQ. This CDR3 has 15 amino acids. The CDR3 sequence: CASSPAGTAYNEQFF. The CDR3 nucleotides are TGCGCCAGCAGCCCGGCCGGGACAGCGTACAATGAGCAGTTCTTC.